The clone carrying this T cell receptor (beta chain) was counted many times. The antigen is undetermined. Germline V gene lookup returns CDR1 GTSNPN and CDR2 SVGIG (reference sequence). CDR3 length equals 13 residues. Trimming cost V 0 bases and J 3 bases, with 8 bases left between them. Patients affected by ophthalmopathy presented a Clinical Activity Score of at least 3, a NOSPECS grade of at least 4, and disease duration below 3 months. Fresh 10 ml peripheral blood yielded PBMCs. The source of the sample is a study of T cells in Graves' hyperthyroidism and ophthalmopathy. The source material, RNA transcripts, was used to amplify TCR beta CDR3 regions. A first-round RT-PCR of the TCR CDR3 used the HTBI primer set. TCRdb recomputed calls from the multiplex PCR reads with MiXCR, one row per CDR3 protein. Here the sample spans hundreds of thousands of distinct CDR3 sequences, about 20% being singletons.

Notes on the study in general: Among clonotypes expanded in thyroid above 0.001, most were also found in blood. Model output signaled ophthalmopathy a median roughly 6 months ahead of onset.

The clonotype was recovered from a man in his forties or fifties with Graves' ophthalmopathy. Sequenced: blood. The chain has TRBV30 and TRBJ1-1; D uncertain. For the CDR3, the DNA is TGTGCCTGGAGTGTACGGGGATACACTGAAGCTTTCTTT. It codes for CAWSVRGYTEAFF.